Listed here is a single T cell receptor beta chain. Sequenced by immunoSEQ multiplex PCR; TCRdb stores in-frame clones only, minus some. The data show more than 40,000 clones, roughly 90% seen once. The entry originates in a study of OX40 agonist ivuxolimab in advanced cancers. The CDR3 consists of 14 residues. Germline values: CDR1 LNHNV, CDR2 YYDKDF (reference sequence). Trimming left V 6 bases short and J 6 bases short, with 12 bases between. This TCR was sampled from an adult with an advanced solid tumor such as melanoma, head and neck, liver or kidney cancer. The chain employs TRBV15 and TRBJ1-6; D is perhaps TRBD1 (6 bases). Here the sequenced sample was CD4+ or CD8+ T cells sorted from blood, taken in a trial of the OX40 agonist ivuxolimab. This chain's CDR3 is CATRQGLANSPLHF. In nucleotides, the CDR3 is TGTGCCACCAGACAGGGACTTGCTAATTCACCCCTCCACTTT. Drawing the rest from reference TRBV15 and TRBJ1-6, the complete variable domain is DAMVIQNPRYQVTQFGKPVTLSCSQTLNHNVMYWYQQKSSQAPKLLFHYYDKDFNNEADTPDNFQSRRPNTSFCFLDIRSPGLGDTAMYLCATRQGLANSPLHFGNGTRLTVT.